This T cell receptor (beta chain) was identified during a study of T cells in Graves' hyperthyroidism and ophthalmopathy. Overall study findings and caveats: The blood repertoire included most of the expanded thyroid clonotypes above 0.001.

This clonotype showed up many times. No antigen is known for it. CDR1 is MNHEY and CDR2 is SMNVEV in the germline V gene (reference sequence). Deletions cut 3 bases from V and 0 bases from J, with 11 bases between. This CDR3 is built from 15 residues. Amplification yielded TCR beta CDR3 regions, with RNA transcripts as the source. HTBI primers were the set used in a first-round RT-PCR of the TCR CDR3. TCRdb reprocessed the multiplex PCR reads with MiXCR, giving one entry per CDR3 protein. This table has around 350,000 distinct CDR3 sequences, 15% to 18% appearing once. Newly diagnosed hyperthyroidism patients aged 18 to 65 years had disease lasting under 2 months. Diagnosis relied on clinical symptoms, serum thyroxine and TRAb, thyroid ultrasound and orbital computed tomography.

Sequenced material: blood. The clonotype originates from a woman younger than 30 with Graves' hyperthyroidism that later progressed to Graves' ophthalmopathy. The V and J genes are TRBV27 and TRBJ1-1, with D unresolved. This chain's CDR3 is CASSFKLEVNTEAFF. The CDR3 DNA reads TGTGCCAGCAGTTTCAAGCTTGAGGTGAACACTGAAGCTTTCTTT.